The rows below give T cell receptor beta chains drawn from one sample of a study of glioma-infiltrating T cells. TCRdb passed the multiplex PCR reads through MiXCR, listing each CDR3 protein once. The sample lists more than 95,000 distinct CDR3 sequences, 25% to 35% occurring once. Sequencing used glioma tissue, nonneoplastic brain tissue, or PBMCs (not recorded which). Every receptor here comes from a human donor with low-grade glioma or glioblastoma, undergoing nonglioma brain surgery, or in good health (not recorded which). The CDR3 runs from the conserved cysteine through the conserved F or W. Fields, in order: J gene, V gene, clone size, D gene, CDR3 DNA, CDR3 protein. D genes are given only for firm matches. Expanded clones are given a class, and other clones once, few, many or no size at all.

J: TRBJ2-2
V: TRBV7-6
size: many
D: TRBD2
DNA: TGTGCCAGCAGCTCGACTAGCGGAAGCCCAAACACCGGGGAGCTGTTTTTT
CDR3: CASSSTSGSPNTGELFF

J: TRBJ2-3
V: TRBV20-1
size: -
D: -
DNA: TGCAGTGCTAGGGATAGCAGGACTGGCACAGATACGCAGTATTTT
CDR3: CSARDSRTGTDTQYF

J: TRBJ2-6
V: TRBV7-9
size: -
D: TRBD1
DNA: TGTGCCAGCAGCCCCATGAAGGGGGCCCGGTCTGGGGCCAACGTCCTGACTTTC
CDR3: CASSPMKGARSGANVLTF

J: TRBJ2-7
V: TRBV7-8
size: few
D: -
DNA: TGTGCCAGCAGTGCACCGACAGGATCCCCCTACGAGCAGTACTTC
CDR3: CASSAPTGSPYEQYF

J: TRBJ2-5
V: TRBV6-6
size: many
D: -
DNA: TGTGCCAGCAGTTACGCTCAAGAGACCCAGTACTTC
CDR3: CASSYAQETQYF

J: TRBJ2-3
V: TRBV20-1
size: many
D: -
DNA: TGCAGTGCTCCTCTGCAGGGGCAGCCCACAGATACGCAGTATTTT
CDR3: CSAPLQGQPTDTQYF

J: TRBJ1-2
V: TRBV11-1
size: -
D: -
DNA: TGTGCCAGCAGCTTACAACAGTTCTATGGCTACACCTTC
CDR3: CASSLQQFYGYTF

J: TRBJ2-1
V: TRBV6-1
size: many
D: TRBD1
DNA: TGTGCCAGCAGTTTGAGCAGGGGGCGAAACAATGAGCAGTTCTTC
CDR3: CASSLSRGRNNEQFF

J: TRBJ1-3
V: TRBV7-9
size: many
D: TRBD1
DNA: TGTGCCAGCAGTTCCGGGACAGTGAACACCATATATTTT
CDR3: CASSSGTVNTIYF

J: TRBJ2-1
V: TRBV6-2/TRBV6-3
size: -
D: -
DNA: TGTGCCAGCAGTCCACTAGGGAATGAGCAGTTCTTC
CDR3: CASSPLGNEQFF

J: TRBJ2-2
V: TRBV7-2
size: few
D: -
DNA: TGTGCCAGCAGCCAACACACAGGGAACACCGGGGAGCTGTTTTTT
CDR3: CASSQHTGNTGELFF

J: TRBJ2-5
V: TRBV4-3
size: many
D: -
DNA: TGCGCCAGCAGCCAAGATGGGCTCCCAGAGACCCAGTACTTC
CDR3: CASSQDGLPETQYF

J: TRBJ1-1
V: TRBV2
size: many
D: -
DNA: TGTGCCAGCAGTACGCCTTTGGGGAGCATGAACACTGAAGCTTTCTTT
CDR3: CASSTPLGSMNTEAFF

J: TRBJ1-2
V: TRBV5-1
size: -
D: -
DNA: TGCGCCAGCAGCTTACAGACCAACTACTATGGCTACACCTTC
CDR3: CASSLQTNYYGYTF

J: TRBJ1-2
V: TRBV4-2
size: few
D: TRBD1
DNA: TGTGCCAGCAGCCAAGTGGGGACAGCGTTCTATGGCTACACCTTC
CDR3: CASSQVGTAFYGYTF

J: TRBJ2-5
V: TRBV6-1
size: large
D: -
DNA: TGTGCCAGCAACACAGGCTCGGAGACCCAGTACTTC
CDR3: CASNTGSETQYF

J: TRBJ2-5
V: TRBV4-3
size: few
D: TRBD2
DNA: TGCGCCAGCAGCCACGAACTAGCGGGGGGGCAAGAGACCCAGTACTTC
CDR3: CASSHELAGGQETQYF

J: TRBJ1-5
V: TRBV6-1
size: many
D: -
DNA: TGTGCCAGCAGGACTACCAATCAGCCCCAGCATTTT
CDR3: CASRTTNQPQHF

J: TRBJ2-2
V: TRBV28
size: -
D: TRBD2
DNA: TGTGCCAGCAGTTTTGGGCGGGGGGTACCCCACGGGGAGCTGTTTTTT
CDR3: CASSFGRGVPHGELFF

J: TRBJ1-4
V: TRBV4-3
size: many
D: TRBD1
DNA: TGCGCCAGCAGCCTAACACAGGGGGCCTATGAAAAACTGTTTTTT
CDR3: CASSLTQGAYEKLFF

J: TRBJ2-3
V: TRBV4-2
size: -
D: -
DNA: TGTGCCAGCAGCCAGGACGCCATCACAGATACGCAGTATTTT
CDR3: CASSQDAITDTQYF

J: TRBJ2-3
V: TRBV6-1
size: many
D: -
DNA: TGTGCCGGCAGGACCCCCGCGGGGTTGCAGTATTTT
CDR3: CAGRTPAGLQYF

J: TRBJ1-1
V: TRBV10-3
size: -
D: -
DNA: TGTGCCATCAGGCAGGATGACACTGAAGCCTTCTTT
CDR3: CAIRQDDTEAFF

J: TRBJ2-1
V: TRBV11-1
size: -
D: TRBD1
DNA: TGTGCCAGCAGCTTTAAGCGGACAGGGGGGGCTGAGCAGTTCTTC
CDR3: CASSFKRTGGAEQFF

J: TRBJ2-3
V: TRBV7-3
size: few
D: TRBD2
DNA: TGTGCCAGCAGCCGTATGTTTCCGGGACTAGCGGGGGACAGCACAGATACGCAGTATTTT
CDR3: CASSRMFPGLAGDSTDTQYF

J: TRBJ2-5
V: TRBV11-2
size: -
D: -
DNA: TGTGCCAGCACCAACCTACAGGGAGGGCAAGAGACCCAGTACTTC
CDR3: CASTNLQGGQETQYF

J: TRBJ2-1
V: TRBV6-6
size: many
D: -
DNA: TGTGCCAGCAGTTACCCCCCAGGTGAACCCTACAATGAGCAGTTCTTC
CDR3: CASSYPPGEPYNEQFF

J: TRBJ1-2
V: TRBV19
size: once
D: -
DNA: TGTGCCAGTACCCAACAGGGCTCGAGGCACTATGGCTACACCTTC
CDR3: CASTQQGSRHYGYTF

J: TRBJ1-6
V: TRBV4-3
size: -
D: -
DNA: TGCGCCAGCAGCCAAGATCAGACGGGTTTTAATTCACCCCTCCACTTT
CDR3: CASSQDQTGFNSPLHF

J: TRBJ2-5
V: TRBV7-9
size: many
D: TRBD2
DNA: TGTGCCAGCAGTCTCAGCGGGGGGAAAGAGACCCAGTACTTC
CDR3: CASSLSGGKETQYF

J: TRBJ1-5
V: TRBV7-3
size: few
D: TRBD1
DNA: TGTGCCAGCAGTAAAGACAGGGATCAGCCCCAGCATTTT
CDR3: CASSKDRDQPQHF

J: TRBJ1-3
V: TRBV4-1
size: many
D: -
DNA: TGCGCCAGCAGCCAAGCTGGAGTAAGCAGCTCTGGAAACACCATATATTTT
CDR3: CASSQAGVSSSGNTIYF

J: TRBJ2-1
V: TRBV6-1
size: many
D: TRBD2
DNA: TGTGCCAGCAGTTACGCGGGGGGAAGAAATGAGCAGTTCTTC
CDR3: CASSYAGGRNEQFF

J: TRBJ2-1
V: TRBV20-1
size: many
D: -
DNA: TGCAGTGCTATCAGACAGAGGGGGATAAGGGATGAGCAGTTCTTC
CDR3: CSAIRQRGIRDEQFF

J: TRBJ2-1
V: TRBV20-1
size: many
D: TRBD1
DNA: TGCAGTGCTAGAGATTGGGGGGACAGGTTGCTTGAGCAGTTCTTC
CDR3: CSARDWGDRLLEQFF

J: TRBJ2-5
V: TRBV28
size: -
D: TRBD1
DNA: TGTGCCAGCAGCGGCTGGACAGGGGGCGAAAAGACCCAGTACTTC
CDR3: CASSGWTGGEKTQYF

J: TRBJ1-1
V: TRBV7-2
size: many
D: -
DNA: TGTGCCAGCAGCTTGTCGGAGAGTGCGTACACTGAAGCTTTCTTT
CDR3: CASSLSESAYTEAFF

J: TRBJ2-5
V: TRBV5-4
size: few
D: -
DNA: TGTGCCTGGGGGGGCCCCCAAGAGACCCAGTACTTC
CDR3: CAWGGPQETQYF

J: TRBJ1-5
V: TRBV29-1
size: few
D: TRBD1
DNA: TGCAGCGTTGGGACAGGGGTCCCCAATCAGCCCCAGCATTTT
CDR3: CSVGTGVPNQPQHF